This T cell receptor (beta chain) emerged from a study of Ad26.COV2.S vaccination and SARS-CoV-2 variants. This clone has only a few counts. The treatment here: roughly 19 received Ad26.COV2.S at low or high dose, single or two shots; a few received placebo; per-sample allocation not given. Sampling happened 63 days after the first vaccine or placebo injection. TCRdb's table, derived via immunoSEQ multiplex PCR, lists solely in-frame clones and lacks some. The sample shows hundreds of thousands of clones, about 85% of them seen only once. Trimming removed 1 base from V and 5 bases from J, with 20 bases in between. Germline V lookup: CDR1 LNHNV, CDR2 YYDKDF (reference sequence). This CDR3 is built from 17 residues.

The chain employs TRBV15 and TRBJ1-1; weak D call: TRBD1 (5 bases). This clonotype originated in a person between 18 and 60 years old who received the Ad26.COV2.S COVID-19 vaccine or a placebo. Sequencing used peripheral blood, obtained in a trial of Ad26.COV2.S vaccine versus placebo. The CDR3 DNA reads as TGTGCCACCAGCAGAGGGGATCAGGGAAGGGAAAAAACTGAAGCTTTCTTT. Translation: CATSRGDQGREKTEAFF.